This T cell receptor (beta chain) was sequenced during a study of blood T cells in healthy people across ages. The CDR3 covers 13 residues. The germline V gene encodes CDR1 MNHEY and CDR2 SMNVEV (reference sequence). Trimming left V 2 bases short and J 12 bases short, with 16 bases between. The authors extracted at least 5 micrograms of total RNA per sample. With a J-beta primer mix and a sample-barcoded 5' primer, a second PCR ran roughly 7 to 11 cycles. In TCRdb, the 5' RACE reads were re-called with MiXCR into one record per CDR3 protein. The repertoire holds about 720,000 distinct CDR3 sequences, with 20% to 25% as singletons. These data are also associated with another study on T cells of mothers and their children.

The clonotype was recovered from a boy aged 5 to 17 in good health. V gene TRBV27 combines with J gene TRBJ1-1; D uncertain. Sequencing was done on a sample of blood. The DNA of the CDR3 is TGTGCCAGCAGTTTAATTTATGAAGGATACCCTTTCTTT. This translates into CASSLIYEGYPFF.